What follows is one T cell receptor (beta chain) and its context. Profiling relied on immunoSEQ multiplex PCR, and the TCRdb table lists in-frame clones only, not all of them. The data contain about 200,000 clones, about 86% of them seen just once; the ten biggest clones take up less than 5%. The data were taken from a study of blood T cell repertoires in COVID-19. Germline values: CDR1 MNHEY, CDR2 SVGEGT. The length of the CDR3 is 15 residues. The trim removed 6 bases at V and 6 bases at J, leaving 13 bases unmatched. The sequence derives from a woman in her forties with acute COVID-19. The rearrangement links TRBV6-2 or TRBV6-3 to TRBJ2-7; 8 bases map to TRBD1. Input material: PBMCs or T cells enriched from blood (not recorded which). The CDR3 is CASSRPGQAPSEQYF. DNA for the CDR3: TGTGCCAGCAGCCGTCCGGGACAGGCACCCTCCGAGCAGTACTTC.